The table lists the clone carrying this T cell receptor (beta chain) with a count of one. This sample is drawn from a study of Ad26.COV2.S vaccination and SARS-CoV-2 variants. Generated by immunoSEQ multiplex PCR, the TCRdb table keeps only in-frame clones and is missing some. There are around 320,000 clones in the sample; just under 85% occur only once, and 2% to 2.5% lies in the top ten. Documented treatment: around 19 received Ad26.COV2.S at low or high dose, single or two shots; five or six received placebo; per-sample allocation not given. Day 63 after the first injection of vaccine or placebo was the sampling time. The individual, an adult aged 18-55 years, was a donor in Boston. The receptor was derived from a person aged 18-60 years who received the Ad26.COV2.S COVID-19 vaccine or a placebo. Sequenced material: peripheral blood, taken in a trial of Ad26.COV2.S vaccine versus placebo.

The CDR3 nucleotides are TGTGCCATCAGGGACATCCCGAACTACGAGCAGTACTTC. It translates to CAIRDIPNYEQYF. This chain links TRBV10-3 with TRBJ2-7; D might be TRBD1 (5 bases). CDR3 length: 13 residues. Germline CDR1 is ENHRY and CDR2 is SYGVKD. V was cut by 6 bases and J by 3 bases, with 12 bases left in between.